This T cell receptor beta chain was sequenced for a study of blood T cell repertoires in COVID-19 (dated by TCRdb to 2019 to 2021). In the study overall: Samples from collaborators originated in the United States, Italy and Spain and spanned both the acute and convalescent phases of COVID-19. The prospective study material was composed of cDNA or gDNA derived from T cells, B-cell-depleted T cells, or PBMCs. Deeply sampled blood TCRbeta repertoires from subjects exposed to, actively infected with, or recovered from COVID-19 were included in the dataset. The repertoires were released in a freely available public database meant as a resource for research on the immune response to SARS-CoV-2. The samples were drawn from two sources: the first 160 participants of the ongoing ImmuneRACE study, and fewer than 1,500 subjects contributed by 6 global collaborators. The sample metadata nearly always contained a de-identified subject ID, COVID-19 status, age in years and sex. HLA class I and class II types, where available, came from metadata supplied by the sample provider rather than from assay-based typing.

As concerns this clone: There is no known antigen for this receptor. Base qualities are not at hand, and no much larger clone is one base apart.

TCRbeta CDR3 regions were amplified from genomic DNA using the immunoSEQ Assay, a bias-controlled multiplex PCR. The authors' analysis ran thus. Nucleated cell counts per sample were estimated from amplification of reference gene primers within the assay. To quantify the absolute abundance of each unique TCRbeta CDR3 rearrangement, sequence reads were collapsed and filtered. Productive Simpson clonality was computed per sample as the square root of Simpson's diversity index over productive rearrangements. The source is immuneACCESS, and TCRdb retained only in-frame sequences with V and J called. Part of the clones is not carried over; for the studies checked, unresolved V genes explain less than half of this, and the remainder is unexplained. V, J and clone size were drawn from that table, and D and trimming were deduced from the DNA. The sample table shows roughly 61,000 clones, and about 93% are seen once. In total, the top ten clones hold approximately 15% of the sample.

V and J are truncated by 1 base and 0 bases respectively, leaving an intervening sequence of 19 bases. The CDR3 runs 18 amino acids, cysteine and phenylalanine included. Only the CDR3 part of the read is kept: 54 bases, read in frame from the first base. The CDR1 and CDR2 encoded by the germline V gene are SGHRS and YFSETQ. The paper's findings and limits, for the study overall: The quantity of clinical and demographic metadata differed by source and by participant and was supplied without curation.

Collaborating institutions collected whole blood in K2EDTA tubes following their own protocols. For TCRbeta analysis, collaborator samples were shipped as frozen whole blood, as isolated PBMCs, or as DNA extracted from either sample type. The sample was peripheral blood. This receptor was identified in a man older than 75 with acute or convalescent COVID-19. The chain employs TRBV5-1 and TRBJ1-1; the D segment cannot be called with confidence. The DNA sequence is given as TGCGCCAGCAGCTTGCCCCCGGCGGGATCAGAGTTGAACACTGAAGCTTTCTTT. Translated, it gives CASSLPPAGSELNTEAFF.